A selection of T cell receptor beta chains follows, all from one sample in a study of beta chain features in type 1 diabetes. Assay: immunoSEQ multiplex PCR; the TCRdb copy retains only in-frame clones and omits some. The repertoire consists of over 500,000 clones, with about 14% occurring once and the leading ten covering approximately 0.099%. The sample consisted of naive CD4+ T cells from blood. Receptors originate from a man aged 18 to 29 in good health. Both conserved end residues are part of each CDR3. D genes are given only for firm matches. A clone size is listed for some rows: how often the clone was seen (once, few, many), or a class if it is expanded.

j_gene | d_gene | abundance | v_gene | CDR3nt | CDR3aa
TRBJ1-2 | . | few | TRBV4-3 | TGCGCCAGCAGCCAAGAGCGCCATAACTATGGCTACACCTTC | CASSQERHNYGYTF
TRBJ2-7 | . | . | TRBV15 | TGTGCCACCAGCAGGGGATCCTACGAGCAGTACTTC | CATSRGSYEQYF
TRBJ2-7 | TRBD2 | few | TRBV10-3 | TGTGCCATCAGCCAACTAGCGGGAGGGAGCTCCTACGAGCAGTACTTC | CAISQLAGGSSYEQYF
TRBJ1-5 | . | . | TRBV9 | TGTGCCAGCAGCGTAGGGAGTGAATTTTATAGCAATCAGCCCCAGCATTTT | CASSVGSEFYSNQPQHF
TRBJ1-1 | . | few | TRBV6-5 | TGTGCCTCCTCCCGCCCCTCGAACACTGAAGCTTTCTTT | CASSRPSNTEAFF
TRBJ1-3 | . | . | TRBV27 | TGTGCCAGCAGTTTAACAGGGACCTCTGGAAACACCATATATTTT | CASSLTGTSGNTIYF
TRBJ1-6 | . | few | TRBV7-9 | TGTGCCACCCGGGGGACGAATTCACCCCTCCACTTT | CATRGTNSPLHF
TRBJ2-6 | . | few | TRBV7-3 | TGTGCCAGCACCTCGGCTGGGGCCAACGTCCTGACTTTC | CASTSAGANVLTF
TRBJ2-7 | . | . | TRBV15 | TGTGCCACCAGCAGAGATGGGCAGGTGATCTACGAGCAGTACTTC | CATSRDGQVIYEQYF
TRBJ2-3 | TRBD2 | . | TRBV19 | TGTGCCAGCTCTGTCGGCGGGAGGATAAATACGCAGTATTTT | CASSVGGRINTQYF
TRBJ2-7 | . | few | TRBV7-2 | TGTGCCAGCAGCAGCCGGGACTCCTACGAGCAGTACTTC | CASSSRDSYEQYF
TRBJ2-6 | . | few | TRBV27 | TGTGCCAGCAGTTTTTGGGGTAATGGGGCCAACGTCCTGACTTTC | CASSFWGNGANVLTF
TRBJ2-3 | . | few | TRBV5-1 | TGCGCCAGCAGCTCACAGAGTTCTCGCACAGATACGCAGTATTTT | CASSSQSSRTDTQYF
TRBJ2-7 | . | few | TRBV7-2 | TGTGCCAGCAGCTTAGTTAGGTACGAGCAGTACTTC | CASSLVRYEQYF
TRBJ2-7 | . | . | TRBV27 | TGTGCCAGCAGTTTATACCACCGAGCCTACGAGCAGTACTTC | CASSLYHRAYEQYF
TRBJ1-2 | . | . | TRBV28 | TGTGCCAGCAGTTTATACAGGGCAGCGGATGGCTACACCTTC | CASSLYRAADGYTF
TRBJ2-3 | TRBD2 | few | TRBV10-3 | TGTGCCGTGGGGACGGGGGGGGCCGGAGATACGCAGTATTTT | CAVGTGGAGDTQYF